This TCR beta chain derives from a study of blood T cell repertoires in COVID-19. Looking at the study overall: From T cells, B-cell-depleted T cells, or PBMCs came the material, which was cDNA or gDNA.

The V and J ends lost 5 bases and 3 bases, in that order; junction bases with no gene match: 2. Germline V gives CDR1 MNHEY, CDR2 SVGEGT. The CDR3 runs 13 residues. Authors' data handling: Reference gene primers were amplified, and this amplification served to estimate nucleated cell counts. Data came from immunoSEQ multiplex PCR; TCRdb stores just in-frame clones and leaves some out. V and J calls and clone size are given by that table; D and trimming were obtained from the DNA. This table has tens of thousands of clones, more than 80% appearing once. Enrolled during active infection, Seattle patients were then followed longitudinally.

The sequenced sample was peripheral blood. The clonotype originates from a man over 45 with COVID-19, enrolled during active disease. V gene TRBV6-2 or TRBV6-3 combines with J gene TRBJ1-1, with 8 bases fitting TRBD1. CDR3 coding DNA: TGTGCCAGCAGTACGGGACAGGACACTGAAGCTTTCTTT. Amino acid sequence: CASSTGQDTEAFF.